The source of this T cell receptor (beta chain) is a study of OX40 agonist ivuxolimab in advanced cancers. Overall study results and limits: The study found among the lowest clonal expansion in partial responders at 0.1-3.0 mg/kg. The CD4+ and CD8+ T cells in the blood had expanded clonally by week 6 at 0.1 to 3.0 mg/kg.

In the case of this clone: Antigen unknown.

Germline V gene data show CDR1 as MDHEN and CDR2 as SYDVKM. This CDR3 is 13 amino acids long. Between the trimmed V and J ends, which lost 6 bases and 0 bases, there was a span of 8 bases. The assay was immunoSEQ multiplex PCR, and TCRdb's table has in-frame clones only and misses some. The repertoire holds about 100,000 clones, with more than 85% as singletons. The source of this sequence is an adult with an advanced solid tumor such as melanoma, head and neck, liver or kidney cancer. This chain connects TRBV28 to TRBJ1-1, with D maybe TRBD1 (5 bases). The sequencing used CD4+ or CD8+ T cells sorted from blood, collected in a trial of the OX40 agonist ivuxolimab. Here the CDR3 reads CASSGGVNTEAFF. The CDR3 nucleotides read TGTGCCAGCAGCGGAGGGGTGAACACTGAAGCTTTCTTT.